This T cell receptor beta chain was sequenced for a study of regulatory and conventional T cells in RAG deficiency. Per the germline V gene, CDR1 is MNHEY and CDR2 is SVGAGI. V gave up 5 bases and J gave up 1 base; unmatched junction bases: 4. The CDR3 covers 14 residues. Whole-study findings and limits: Omenn patients showed >80% Treg-Tconv overlap and shorter CDR3 lengths.

Regulatory T cells were sorted from blood as CD4+ CD25-high CD127-low cells. To note about this clone: Its target is not known.

Repertoires were generated with immunoSEQ multiplex PCR, while TCRdb's copy carries only in-frame clones and drops some. The table has under 15,000 clones, approximately 94% seen once; the top ten hold 1.3% to 1.5%. The same sample was also studied in work on regulatory T cells. From that study: Amplification used 52 TRBV primers and 13 TRBJ primers.

Material for sequencing was CD127- CD25+ CD4+ Tregs sorted from blood. The chain is built from TRBV6-5 and TRBJ2-5, with 7 bases matching TRBD2. The clonotype originates from a human donor in good health. This CDR3 reads CASSLRGVQETQYF. The CDR3 DNA is TGTGCCAGCAGTCTCCGGGGGGTCCAAGAGACCCAGTACTTC.